A selection of T cell receptor beta chains follows, all from one sample in a study of blood T cell repertoires in COVID-19. Profiling relied on immunoSEQ multiplex PCR, and the TCRdb table lists in-frame clones only, not all of them. The data contain about 140,000 clones, 82% of them singletons. Sequencing was carried out using peripheral blood. All receptors derive from a woman older than 75 with acute or convalescent COVID-19. CDR3s include the opening cysteine and the closing phenylalanine or tryptophan. D genes are given only for firm matches. Part of the rows lack a size; the others show once, few, many or a class for expanded clones.

>-|TRBJ1-4|-|TRBV29-1
TGCAGCGTTGAAGGGTCAGGAAAACTGTTTTTT
CSVEGSGKLFF
>-|TRBJ1-2|-|TRBV6-6
TGTGCCAGCAGGCCAACGGGACGGGGGTCCTATGGCTACACCTTC
CASRPTGRGSYGYTF
>-|TRBJ1-5|-|TRBV28
TGTGCCAGCAGCCCGGGACACCAGAATCAGCCCCAGCATTTT
CASSPGHQNQPQHF
>-|TRBJ2-1|-|TRBV28
TGTGCCAGCAGTTACAGATACAATGAGCAGTTCTTC
CASSYRYNEQFF
>-|TRBJ1-2|-|TRBV20-1
TGCAGTGCTAGAGCTAGCTATGGCTACACCTTC
CSARASYGYTF
>-|TRBJ1-2|-|TRBV7-9
TGTGCCAGCAGCTTGCAGAACTATGGCTACACCTTC
CASSLQNYGYTF
>-|TRBJ2-1|-|TRBV5-6
TGTGCCAGCAGCTTGGGGGGAGATAACTCCTACAATGAGCAGTTCTTC
CASSLGGDNSYNEQFF
>once|TRBJ1-1|TRBD1|TRBV9
TGTGCCAGCAGCGCGAGGGGGACAGGGCCCACTGAAGCTTTCTTT
CASSARGTGPTEAFF
>once|TRBJ2-4|-|TRBV27
TGTGCCAGCAGCCCCCGGCCGGACTTTAACAAAAACATTCAGTACTTC
CASSPRPDFNKNIQYF
>-|TRBJ1-6|TRBD1|TRBV18
TGTGCCAGCTCACCATCTGGGACAGGAGGCGCCCTCCACTTT
CASSPSGTGGALHF
>-|TRBJ2-7|-|TRBV24-1
TGTGCCACCTCGGCTAGCAGGTCCTACGAGCAGTACTTC
CATSASRSYEQYF
>-|TRBJ1-4|-|TRBV3-1/TRBV3-2
TGTGCCAGCAGCCAAGAACCGGGGAATGAAAAACTGTTTTTT
CASSQEPGNEKLFF
>once|TRBJ1-4|-|TRBV7-8
TGTGCCAGCAGCTTAGCTAGAATGGGCATTATTAATGAAAAACTGTTTTTT
CASSLARMGIINEKLFF
>-|TRBJ1-2|TRBD1|TRBV3-1/TRBV3-2
TGTGCCAGCAGCCGAACGGACAGGGACTATGGCTACACCTTC
CASSRTDRDYGYTF
>-|TRBJ1-1|-|TRBV18
TGTGCCAGCTCACCCCTGGGGGAGGGTGAGGCTTTCTTT
CASSPLGEGEAFF
>-|TRBJ1-6|-|TRBV27
TGTGCCAGCAGTTTATTTTTATTAGGGGAACCCCTCCACTTT
CASSLFLLGEPLHF
>-|TRBJ2-1|TRBD1|TRBV3-1/TRBV3-2
TGTGCCAGCGGACAATCCGGGACAGATAATGAGCAGTTCTTC
CASGQSGTDNEQFF
>-|TRBJ2-1|TRBD1|TRBV24-1
TGTGCCACCAGTGATCCTACAGGGGGCAGTAGGAATGAGCAGTTCTTC
CATSDPTGGSRNEQFF
>-|TRBJ2-3|-|TRBV28
TGTGCTTGTACTTTCGTGACTGGCACAGATACGCAGTATTTT
CACTFVTGTDTQYF
>-|TRBJ1-5|TRBD1|TRBV2
TGTGCCAGCAGTGCAGGGGGCGGCGGTCAGCCCCAGCATTTT
CASSAGGGGQPQHF
>-|TRBJ2-2|-|TRBV11-3
TGTGCCAGCAGTCCCGGCCTGACAAAGAACACCGGGGAGCTGTTTTTT
CASSPGLTKNTGELFF
>-|TRBJ1-2|TRBD1|TRBV10-1
TGCGCCAGCAGCCCCGGGACAGGGCGGTGGGGCTACACCTTC
CASSPGTGRWGYTF
>-|TRBJ2-1|-|TRBV7-9
TGTGCCAGCAGCTTATCGCAGGGTGAGCAGTTCTTC
CASSLSQGEQFF
>-|TRBJ1-5|-|TRBV28
TGTGCCAGCAGTTTTTACCAGGGAGGTCAGCCCCAGCATTTT
CASSFYQGGQPQHF
>-|TRBJ2-4|-|TRBV7-2
TGTGCCAGCAGCTTAACCGGGCCTTTAGTTGCGGGAAACATTCAGTACTTC
CASSLTGPLVAGNIQYF
>few|TRBJ2-7|TRBD2|TRBV7-9
TGTGCCAGCAGCTTAGGCTGGGAGGCTAGCGGGAGAGCCCCCTACGAGCAGTACTTC
CASSLGWEASGRAPYEQYF
>-|TRBJ2-1|TRBD1|TRBV27
TGTGCCAGCAGTCCGATAAACAGGGGTAATGAGCAGTTCTTC
CASSPINRGNEQFF
>-|TRBJ1-1|-|TRBV28
TGTGCCAGCAGTTTTGGAGGGGCGAGGGAAGCTTTCTTT
CASSFGGAREAFF
>-|TRBJ1-1|-|TRBV5-1
TGCGCCAGCAGCTTCCCGGGGGGGAACACTGAAGCTTTCTTT
CASSFPGGNTEAFF
>-|TRBJ2-6|TRBD2|TRBV2
TGTGCCAGCAGCCGACTAGCGCTACCCTCTGGGGCCAACGTCCTGACTTTC
CASSRLALPSGANVLTF
>once|TRBJ1-5|-|TRBV2
TGTGCCAGCAGAGCCTTCTCGGGCAATCAGCCCCAGCATTTT
CASRAFSGNQPQHF
>-|TRBJ2-1|TRBD2|TRBV23-1
TGCGCCAGCGTACCACTAGCGGATTACTACAATGAGCAGTTCTTC
CASVPLADYYNEQFF
>-|TRBJ2-3|TRBD2|TRBV6-4
TGTGCCAGCACCCACGGACTAGCGGTCACAGATACGCAGTATTTT
CASTHGLAVTDTQYF
>-|TRBJ2-2|-|TRBV2
TGTGCCATGCGGTGGGGGCCCGGGGAGCTGTTTTTT
CAMRWGPGELFF
>few|TRBJ1-1|-|TRBV2
TGTGCCAGCATTCCCATATCGCCTAAAGAAGCTTTCTTT
CASIPISPKEAFF
>-|TRBJ1-1|TRBD1|TRBV6-1
TGTGCCAGCAGTGAGACAGGGGCCACTGAAGCTTTCTTT
CASSETGATEAFF
>-|TRBJ2-1|TRBD2|TRBV3-1/TRBV3-2
TGTGCCAGCAGCCAACTAGCGGGAGGAATCCCCTACAATGAGCAGTTCTTC
CASSQLAGGIPYNEQFF
>-|TRBJ2-7|TRBD2|TRBV7-8
TGTGCCAGCAGCGATCCCGGGACTACACCCTACGAGCAGTACTTC
CASSDPGTTPYEQYF
>-|TRBJ2-3|TRBD2|TRBV28
TGTGCCAGCAGTTTATTGCGGGGGGGCGTAGATACGCAGTATTTT
CASSLLRGGVDTQYF
>-|TRBJ2-3|TRBD2|TRBV9
TGTGCCAGCAGCGTAGTAGCGGGCCCGGGGGATACGCAGTATTTT
CASSVVAGPGDTQYF
>-|TRBJ2-1|-|TRBV7-9
TGTGCCAGCAGCATCCGAGGAGGGAAGCAGTTCTTC
CASSIRGGKQFF
>-|TRBJ2-7|TRBD1|TRBV18
TGTGCCAGCTCACTCGGACAGGGAACCCTCTACGAGCAGTACTTC
CASSLGQGTLYEQYF
>large|TRBJ2-3|-|TRBV7-3
TGTGCCAGCAGCTTAACCGGAGGATACACAGATACGCAGTATTTT
CASSLTGGYTDTQYF
>-|TRBJ2-1|-|TRBV27
TGTGCCAGCTCCGGAGGTGCCTACAATGAGCAGTTCTTC
CASSGGAYNEQFF
>once|TRBJ2-5|-|TRBV28
TGTGCCAGCAGTTCCTCGGAGACCCAGTACTTC
CASSSSETQYF
>-|TRBJ1-1|TRBD1|TRBV28
TGTGCCAGCAGTTCCGCCAAGGGGGCGGGGAGCACTGAAGCTTTCTTT
CASSSAKGAGSTEAFF
>-|TRBJ2-5|-|TRBV9
TGTGCCAGCAGCGTAGAAGTCGAGGAGACCCAGTACTTC
CASSVEVEETQYF
>-|TRBJ2-7|TRBD2|TRBV6-1
TGTGCCAGCAGTGAAGGGCTAGCGGGAGGGCCTCGAGACGAGCAGTACTTC
CASSEGLAGGPRDEQYF